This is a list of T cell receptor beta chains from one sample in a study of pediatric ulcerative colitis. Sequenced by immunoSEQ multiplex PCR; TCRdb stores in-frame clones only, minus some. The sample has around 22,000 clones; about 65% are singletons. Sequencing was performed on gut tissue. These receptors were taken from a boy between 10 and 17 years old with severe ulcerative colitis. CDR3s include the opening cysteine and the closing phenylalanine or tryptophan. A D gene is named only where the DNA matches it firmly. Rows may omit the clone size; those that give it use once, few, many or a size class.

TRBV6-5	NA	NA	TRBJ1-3	TGTGCCAGCAGTCGGGTCGGGAACTCTGGAAACACCATATATTTT	CASSRVGNSGNTIYF
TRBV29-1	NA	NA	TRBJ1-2	TGCAGCGTTTCCCCTGGGGGGGGAGACTATGGCTACACCTTC	CSVSPGGGDYGYTF
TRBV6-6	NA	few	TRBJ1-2	TGTGCCAGCAGTCCCACAGGAGCAGAGGGCTACACCTTC	CASSPTGAEGYTF
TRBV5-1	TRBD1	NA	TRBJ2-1	TGCGCCAGCAGCTTGTCGGGACAGAGCTCCTACAATGAGCAGTTCTTC	CASSLSGQSSYNEQFF
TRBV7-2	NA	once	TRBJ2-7	TGTGCCAGCAGCTTATCCAGGGGCTACGAGCAGTACTTC	CASSLSRGYEQYF
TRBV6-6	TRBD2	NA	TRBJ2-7	TGTGCCAGCCTTCAAGCGGGGGAGAAATACGAGCAGTACTTC	CASLQAGEKYEQYF
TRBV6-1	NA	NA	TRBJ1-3	TGTGCCAGCATGAGTAGGACCATATATTTT	CASMSRTIYF
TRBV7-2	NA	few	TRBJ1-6	TGTGCCAGCAGCTTACACCAAGCAAAGAATTCACCCCTCCACTTT	CASSLHQAKNSPLHF
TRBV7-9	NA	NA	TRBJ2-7	TGTGCCAGCAGCTCGCCGGGACATAGCTACGAGCAGTACTTC	CASSSPGHSYEQYF
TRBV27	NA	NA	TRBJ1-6	TGTGCCAGCAGTTTGAGTTTTCCGAATTCACCCCTCCACTTT	CASSLSFPNSPLHF
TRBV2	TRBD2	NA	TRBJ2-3	TGTGCCAGCAACCGGGGGGGTTGGTTAGATACGCAGTATTTT	CASNRGGWLDTQYF
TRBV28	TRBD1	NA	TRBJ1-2	TGTGCCAGCAGCCCGAGACAGGGTGGAGGAGTTGGCTACACCTTC	CASSPRQGGGVGYTF
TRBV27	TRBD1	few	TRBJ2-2	TGTGCCAGCAGAGCACTCCGGGACAGAACCACCGGGGAGCTGTTTTTT	CASRALRDRTTGELFF
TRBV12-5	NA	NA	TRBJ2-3	TGTGCTAGTGGTTTGGAAATAGATACGCAGTATTTT	CASGLEIDTQYF
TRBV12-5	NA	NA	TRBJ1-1	TGTGCTAGTGGTTGGGGGGTAGGGAACACTGAAGCTTTCTTT	CASGWGVGNTEAFF
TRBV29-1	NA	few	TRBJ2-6	TGCAGCGTTGAGGGGACACCCAGCTCTGGGGCCAACGTCCTGACTTTC	CSVEGTPSSGANVLTF
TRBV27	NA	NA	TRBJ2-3	TGTGCCAGCAGTTTATACCCAGGGAGAGGGGATACGCAGTATTTT	CASSLYPGRGDTQYF
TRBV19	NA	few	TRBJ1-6	TGTGCCAGTAGTCGGGGACATGCACCCCTCCACTTT	CASSRGHAPLHF
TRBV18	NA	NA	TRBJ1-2	TGTGCCAGCTCACCATCCGAGGGGCAGGACTATGGCTACACCTTC	CASSPSEGQDYGYTF
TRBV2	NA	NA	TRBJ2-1	TGTGCCAGCAGCCTAAACTATGAGCAGTTCTTC	CASSLNYEQFF
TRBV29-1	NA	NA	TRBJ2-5	TGCAGCGTAAGACTGGTTATTGTACAAGAGACCCAGTACTTC	CSVRLVIVQETQYF
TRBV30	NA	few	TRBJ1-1	TGTGCCTGGACTAGGCCTGAAGCTTTCTTT	CAWTRPEAFF
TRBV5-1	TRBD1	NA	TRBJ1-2	TGCGCCAGCAGCGAGGACAGGGGGAGTGGTAACTATGGCTACACCTTC	CASSEDRGSGNYGYTF
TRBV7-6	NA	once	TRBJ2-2	TGTGCCAGCAGCTCAGCCACCGGGGAGCTGTTTTTT	CASSSATGELFF
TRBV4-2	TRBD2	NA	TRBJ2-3	TGTGCCAGCAGCCGTGGGGGGGAAGATACGCAGTATTTT	CASSRGGEDTQYF
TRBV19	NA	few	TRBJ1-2	TGTGCCAGTAGTCGAACAGACGGGGAGCGAAGGGGCTACACCTTC	CASSRTDGERRGYTF
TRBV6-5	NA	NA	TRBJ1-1	TGTGCCAGCAGTTACATCTGGCGGGAGAACACTGAAGCTTTCTTT	CASSYIWRENTEAFF
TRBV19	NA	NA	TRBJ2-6	TGTGCCAGTAAGGCAGTTTATTCTGGGGCCAACGTCCTGACTTTC	CASKAVYSGANVLTF
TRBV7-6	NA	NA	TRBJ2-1	TGTGCCAGCAGCTTAGCGCAGGGGAGGTGGGGTCATGAGCAGTTCTTC	CASSLAQGRWGHEQFF
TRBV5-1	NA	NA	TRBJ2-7	TGCGCCAGCAGCTTCGGGGGAGAGCAGTACTTC	CASSFGGEQYF
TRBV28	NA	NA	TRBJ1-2	TGTGCCAGCAGTTTAATCGTGGGGGGTGGTGGCTACACCTTC	CASSLIVGGGGYTF
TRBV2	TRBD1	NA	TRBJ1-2	TGTGCCAGCAGTCGGGACAGCCGATACCTTGGCTACACCTTC	CASSRDSRYLGYTF
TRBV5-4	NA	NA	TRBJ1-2	TGTGCCAGCAGCTCACTGACAGGCGGGGTCACCTTC	CASSSLTGGVTF
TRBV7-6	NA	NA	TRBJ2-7	TGTGCCAGCAGCCGGGGGCCCGACTCCTACGAGCAGTACTTC	CASSRGPDSYEQYF
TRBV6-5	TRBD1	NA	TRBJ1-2	TGTGCCAGCAGCCTGGCAGGGGGCTATGGCTACACCTTC	CASSLAGGYGYTF
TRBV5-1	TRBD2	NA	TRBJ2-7	TGCGCCAGCAGCTTTTCTACCATAGCGGGGGGGCTCGAGCAGTACTTC	CASSFSTIAGGLEQYF
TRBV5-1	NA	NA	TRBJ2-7	TGCGCCAGCAGCTTTGGGTCAGGTCACCTCAGAACCTACGAGCAGTACTTC	CASSFGSGHLRTYEQYF
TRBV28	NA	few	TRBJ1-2	TGTGCCAGCAGTCTTAGCCCGCGTCGAGCCGATTATGGCTACACCTTC	CASSLSPRRADYGYTF
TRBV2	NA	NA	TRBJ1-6	TGTGCCAGCAGGCAGAATAATTCACCCCTCCACTTT	CASRQNNSPLHF
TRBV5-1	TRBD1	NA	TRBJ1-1	TGCGCCAGCAGCTTGGCCGGGAGAGACAGGGGCACTGAAGCTTTCTTT	CASSLAGRDRGTEAFF
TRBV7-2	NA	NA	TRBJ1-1	TGTGCCAGCAGCCTCCCGGGGGCGGCTTTCTTT	CASSLPGAAFF
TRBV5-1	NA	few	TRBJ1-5	TGCGCCAGCAGCCCCTCCCCTCAGCCCCAGCATTTT	CASSPSPQPQHF
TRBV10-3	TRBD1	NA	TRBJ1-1	TGTGCCATCAGCTTTGACAGGGTAGGAACTGAAGCTTTCTTT	CAISFDRVGTEAFF
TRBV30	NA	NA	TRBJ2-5	TGTGCCTGGGCGGACGTCGACCAAGAGACCCAGTACTTC	CAWADVDQETQYF
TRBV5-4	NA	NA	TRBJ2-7	TGTGCCAGCAGCTCCGGGTCTCGGGGTTACGAGCAGTACTTC	CASSSGSRGYEQYF
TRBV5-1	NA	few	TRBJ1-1	TGCGCCACCGCCCCGACTCAACGGCAGAACACTGAAGCTTTCTTT	CATAPTQRQNTEAFF
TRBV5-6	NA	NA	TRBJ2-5	TGTGCCAGCAGCTTGAGTTCCCAAGGGGTCCAGTACTTC	CASSLSSQGVQYF
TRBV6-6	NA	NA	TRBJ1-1	TGTGCCAGCAGTAAGACGGAAGCTTTCTTT	CASSKTEAFF
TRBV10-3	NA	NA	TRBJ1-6	TGTGCCATCAGTGAGGCTTGGGGGGCTAATTCACCCCTCCACTTT	CAISEAWGANSPLHF
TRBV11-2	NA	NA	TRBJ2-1	TGTGCCAGCAGCTTTTCAGAGTACAATGAGCAGTTCTTC	CASSFSEYNEQFF
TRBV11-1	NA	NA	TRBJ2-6	TGTGCCAGCAGCTTTTACAGGGAGTCTGGGGCCAACGTCCTGACTTTC	CASSFYRESGANVLTF
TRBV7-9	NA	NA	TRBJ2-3	TGTGCCAGCAGCTTCATGTCCTACAGGCATACGCAGTATTTT	CASSFMSYRHTQYF
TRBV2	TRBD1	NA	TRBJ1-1	TGTGCCAGCGGACAGGGCGCCATGAACACTGAAGCTTTCTTT	CASGQGAMNTEAFF
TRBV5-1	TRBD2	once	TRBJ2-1	TGCGCCAGCAGCTTGTCTAAGCGGGGGCCATACAATGAGCAGTTCTTC	CASSLSKRGPYNEQFF
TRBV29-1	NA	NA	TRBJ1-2	TGCAGCGTTGAGGGGACTAACAGGGCTGGCTACACCTTC	CSVEGTNRAGYTF
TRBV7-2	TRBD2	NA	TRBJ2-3	TGTGCCAGCAGCACCGTAGCGGGGGGAAGTACAGATACGCAGTATTTT	CASSTVAGGSTDTQYF
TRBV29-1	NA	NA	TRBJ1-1	TGCAGCGGCCAACATCGGAACACTGAAGCTTTCTTT	CSGQHRNTEAFF
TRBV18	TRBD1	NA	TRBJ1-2	TGTGCCAGCTCACCATCAGGGGGCGGGAATGGCTACACCTTC	CASSPSGGGNGYTF